The sequence of this T cell receptor (beta chain) was determined in a study of PD-1 blockade in classical Hodgkin lymphoma. In the study overall: Every 2 weeks, patients had 3 mg/kg nivolumab intravenously.

The table came from immunoSEQ multiplex PCR; TCRdb's copy has only in-frame clones and leaves some out. Of over 25,000 clones listed, less than 90% are singletons. Whole-study findings and limits: Similar baseline diversity was found in complete responders and newly diagnosed patients.

The germline V gene has CDR1 MNHEY and CDR2 SVGAGI. Trimming took 5 bases from V and 1 from J; bases not matched to a gene: 1. The CDR3 is 14 amino acids. Details on this clone: What it recognizes is unknown.

Each patient's relapse followed autologous stem cell transplantation, and brentuximab vedotin exposure varied. The specimen comprised peripheral blood mononuclear cells (PBMCs), sampled before the second cycle of nivolumab. The TCR was taken from a human donor with classical Hodgkin lymphoma. The rearrangement joins TRBV6-5 to TRBJ2-3; 9 bases are shared with TRBD2. CDR3 residues: CASSRTSGTDTQYF. As DNA, the CDR3 is TGTGCCAGCAGTCGGACTAGCGGCACAGATACGCAGTATTTT.